This TCR beta chain was profiled in a study of blood T cell repertoires in COVID-19. About the research overall: Samples taken during acute and convalescent COVID-19 were collected in the United States, Italy and Spain.

The V and J ends lost 6 bases and 6 bases respectively, with 14 bases between them. The CDR3 has 13 residues. Followed longitudinally, the Seattle patients had been enrolled during active infection. Methods used by the authors: Reference gene primer amplification yielded estimated nucleated cell counts. Clones were read by immunoSEQ multiplex PCR, and TCRdb kept only the in-frame ones, dropping some. The DNA was the basis for D and trimming; V, J and clone size are from that table. Altogether fewer than 80,000 clones are present, around 88% being singletons, with the ten largest covering 5.5% to 7%. This receptor was obtained from an older man with COVID-19, enrolled during active disease. This chain connects TRBV12-3 or TRBV12-4 to TRBJ2-5, with D possibly being TRBD2 (6 bases). Sequencing used peripheral blood. In DNA, the CDR3 is TGTGCCAGCAGGCCGGGAGACCGGCAGACCCAGTACTTC. Residues: CASRPGDRQTQYF.